The 9 T cell receptor beta chains given below trace back to one sample, sequenced in a study of T cells in Graves' hyperthyroidism and ophthalmopathy. Amplification of TCR beta CDR3 regions was performed using RNA transcripts as template. During a first-round RT-PCR of the TCR CDR3, the HTBI primer set was used. Each CDR3 protein is one row after TCRdb ran MiXCR on the multiplex PCR reads. The repertoire holds hundreds of thousands of distinct CDR3 sequences, about 22% seen once, with less than 65% in the top ten. Sample: blood. These receptors were collected from a woman in her seventies with Graves' ophthalmopathy.

This clonotype was detected many times. The chain has TRBV28 and TRBJ2-7, with 7 positions matching TRBD1. After removal of 7 bases from V and 2 bases from J, the junction contained 14 bases not matched to a gene. Germline CDR1 reads MDHEN; CDR2 reads SYDVKM. There are 16 residues in the CDR3. CDR3 sequence reads: CASTSTTRGQTYEQYF. The CDR3, as DNA: TGTGCCAGCACCAGCACCACCCGGGGACAGACCTACGAGCAGTACTTC.

This clonotype was picked up a small number of times. V usage is TRBV19 and J usage is TRBJ2-2; 8 bases line up with TRBD1. The V and J ends lost 10 bases and 4 bases, in that order; junction bases with no gene match: 14. Germline CDR1 is LNHDA and CDR2 is SQIVND (reference sequence). CDR3 length: 16 amino acids. CDR3 DNA: TGTGCCACCCACCAGGGGGCGGTTGTAGGCACCGGGGAGCTGTTTTTT. It translates to CATHQGAVVGTGELFF.

The V and J genes are TRBV27 and TRBJ2-1; possibly TRBD1 for D (5 bases). Germline V CDR1 and CDR2: MNHEY, SMNVEV (reference sequence). V was shortened by 6 bases and J by 3 bases, with 9 bases between the two germline ends. The CDR3 is 13 residues long. The CDR3 DNA is TGTGCCAGCAGGAGACAGAACTACAATGAGCAGTTCTTC. This encodes CASRRQNYNEQFF.

This clonotype was seen at least ten times. This sequence joins TRBV2 and TRBJ2-3; tentatively, D is TRBD2 (6 bases). This CDR3 spans 13 amino acids. The V and J ends lost 6 bases and 2 bases respectively, with 9 bases between them. Germline V CDR1 and CDR2: SNHLY, FYNNEI. The CDR3 is CASSRGVTDTQYF. DNA for the CDR3: TGTGCCAGCAGCCGCGGGGTCACAGATACGCAGTATTTT.

There are a few counts of this clonotype. The gene calls are TRBV5-6 and TRBJ1-1; unclear D gene. From germline, CDR1 is SGHDT and CDR2 YYEEEE. V lost 0 bases and J 0 bases, leaving 12 bases between the germline ends. This CDR3 region has 16 residues. The CDR3 DNA reads TGTGCCAGCAGCTTGGGGCAGGCTACAATGAACACTGAAGCTTTCTTT. Translating it yields CASSLGQATMNTEAFF.

The chain joins TRBV9 to TRBJ1-1; 12 bases match TRBD1. Germline V lookup: CDR1 SGDLS, CDR2 YYNGEE. This CDR3 comprises 17 residues. Trimming took 2 bases from V and 2 from J; bases not matched to a gene: 7. As DNA, the CDR3 is TGTGCCAGCAGCGTCCGCCGGGACAGGGGGCCCAACACTGAAGCTTTCTTT. Translated, it gives CASSVRRDRGPNTEAFF.

This clonotype was recorded many times. The CDR3 nucleotides are TGTGCCAGCAGTTTCCAGCGGACAGGGAACACTGAAGCTTTCTTT. Protein product: CASSFQRTGNTEAFF. The chain uses TRBV2 and TRBJ1-1; TRBD1 matches at 7 bases. CDR1 is SNHLY and CDR2 is FYNNEI in the germline V gene. This CDR3 has 15 amino acids. J gave up 1 base and V 5 bases, and 7 bases lay outside the gene matches.

This chain joins TRBV7-6 and TRBJ2-7; no clear D gene. In germline, CDR1 is SGHVS, CDR2 FNYEAQ. CDR3 length: 19 amino acids. With 1 base removed from V and 6 bases from J, the gap between germline ends came to 28 bases. CDR3 region: CASSLDKEPVSDFSAEQYF. The CDR3 nucleotides are TGTGCCAGCAGCTTAGATAAGGAGCCAGTGAGCGACTTTTCGGCCGAGCAGTACTTC.

This chain joins TRBV27 and TRBJ1-3, with TRBD1 as a possible D gene (6 bases). Between the trimmed V and J ends, which lost 6 bases and 2 bases, there was a span of 17 bases. Germline-derived CDR1 and CDR2 are MNHEY and SMNVEV (reference sequence). The CDR3 runs 16 residues. The CDR3 DNA reads as TGTGCCAGCAGGTCCATTACAGGGAATGCTGGAAACACCATATATTTT. Translating it yields CASRSITGNAGNTIYF.